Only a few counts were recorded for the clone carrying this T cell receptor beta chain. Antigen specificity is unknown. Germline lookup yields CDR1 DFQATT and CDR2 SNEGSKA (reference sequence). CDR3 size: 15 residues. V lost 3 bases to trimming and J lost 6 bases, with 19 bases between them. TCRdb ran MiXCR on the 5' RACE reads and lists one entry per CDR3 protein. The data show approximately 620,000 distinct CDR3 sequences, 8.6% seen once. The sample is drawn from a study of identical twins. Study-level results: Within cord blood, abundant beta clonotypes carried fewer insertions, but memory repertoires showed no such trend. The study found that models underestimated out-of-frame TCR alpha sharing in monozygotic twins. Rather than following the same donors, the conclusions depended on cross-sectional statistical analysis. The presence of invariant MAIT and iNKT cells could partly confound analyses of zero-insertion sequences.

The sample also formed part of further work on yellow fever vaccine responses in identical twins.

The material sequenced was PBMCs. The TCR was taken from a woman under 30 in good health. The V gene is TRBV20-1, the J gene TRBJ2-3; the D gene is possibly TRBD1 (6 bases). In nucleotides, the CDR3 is TGCAGTGCTAGTGGTAGGGCTGGGGGCCACGATACGCAGTATTTT. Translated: CSASGRAGGHDTQYF.